This T cell receptor (beta chain) was recovered during a study of cytomegalovirus exposure and HLA in healthy donors. Overall study findings and caveats: More clonal expansion characterized HLA-associated TCR beta chains than equally common others in a later analysis. It was taken for granted in presence/absence analyses that sequencing depth across donors was roughly uniform.

This CDR3 has 13 amino acids. The V end lost 5 bases, the J end lost 1 base, and 9 bases lay between the germline ends. CDR1 SGHRS and CDR2 YFSETQ come from the germline V gene. 60 Vbeta and 13 Jbeta primers were used in PCR. TCRdb keeps only in-frame clones here, not all; method: immunoSEQ multiplex PCR. The sample lists more than 95,000 clones; around 70% were seen once. This clone was found a few times. Its cognate antigen is unknown. The chain joins TRBV5-1 to TRBJ1-1, with D maybe TRBD1 (6 bases). The sequencing input was PBMCs. The receptor was derived from a man aged 30 to 39 in good health and CMV-seronegative. The CDR3 DNA follows: TGCGCCAGCAGAGAGGGGGAGAACACTGAAGCTTTCTTT. This codes for CASREGENTEAFF.